This T cell receptor (beta chain) was obtained from a study of blood T cell repertoires in COVID-19. Study as a whole: Specimens from acute and convalescent COVID-19 originated in the United States, Italy and Spain.

Profiled with immunoSEQ multiplex PCR; TCRdb holds only in-frame clones, not every one. This sample has some 270,000 clones, with around 90% found just once. CDR3 length: 15 residues. Trimming removed 7 bases at V and 8 bases at J, with 23 bases between. The germline CDR1 and CDR2 sequences are MNHEY and SVGAGI. The sequencing input was PBMCs or T cells enriched from blood (not recorded which). The chain carries TRBV6-5 and TRBJ1-2, with D perhaps matching TRBD1 (6 bases). This receptor was taken from a woman in her thirties or forties who had been exposed to COVID-19. The CDR3 bases are TGTGCCAGCATCGATCGTCCAGACAGGCTAAAAGGCTACACCTTC. Its protein is CASIDRPDRLKGYTF.